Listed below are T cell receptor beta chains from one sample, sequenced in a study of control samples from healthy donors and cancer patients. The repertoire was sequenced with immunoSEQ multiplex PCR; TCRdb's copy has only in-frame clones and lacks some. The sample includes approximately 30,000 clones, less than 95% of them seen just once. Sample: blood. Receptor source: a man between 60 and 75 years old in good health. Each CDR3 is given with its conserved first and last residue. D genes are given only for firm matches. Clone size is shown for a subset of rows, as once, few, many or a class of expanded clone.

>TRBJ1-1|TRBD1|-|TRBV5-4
CASSLYLTGGATEAFF
TGTGCCAGCAGCTTGTATCTGACAGGGGGCGCGACTGAAGCTTTCTTT
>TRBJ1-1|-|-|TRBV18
CASSPDKNTEAFF
TGTGCCAGCTCGCCAGACAAGAACACTGAAGCTTTCTTT
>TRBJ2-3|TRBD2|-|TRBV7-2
CASSSKKLAGVDNTQYF
TGTGCCAGCAGCTCCAAAAAACTAGCGGGGGTCGATAATACGCAGTATTTT
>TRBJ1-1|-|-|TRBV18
CASSPELMNTEAFF
TGTGCCAGCTCACCAGAGCTCATGAACACTGAAGCTTTCTTT
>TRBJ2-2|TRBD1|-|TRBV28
CASSQGAASGELFF
TGTGCCAGCTCACAGGGGGCGGCGTCCGGGGAGCTGTTTTTT
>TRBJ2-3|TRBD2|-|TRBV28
CASSLGLAVSDTQYF
TGTGCCAGCAGCCTGGGACTAGCGGTTTCAGATACGCAGTATTTT
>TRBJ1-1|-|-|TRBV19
CASSTGGRTEAFF
TGTGCCAGTAGTACGGGGGGCCGGACTGAAGCTTTCTTT
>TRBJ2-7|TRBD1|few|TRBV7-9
CASSRRDRERNEQYF
TGTGCCAGCAGCCGCCGGGACAGGGAGCGGAACGAGCAGTACTTC
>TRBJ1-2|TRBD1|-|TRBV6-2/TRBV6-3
CASSGQGWGYTF
TGTGCCAGCAGTGGACAGGGTTGGGGCTACACCTTC
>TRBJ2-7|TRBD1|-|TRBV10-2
CASSETGGTYEQYF
TGCGCCAGCAGTGAGACAGGGGGGACCTACGAGCAGTACTTC
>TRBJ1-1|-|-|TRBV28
CASSFHRSNTEAFF
TGTGCCAGCAGTTTTCATCGGTCGAACACTGAAGCTTTCTTT
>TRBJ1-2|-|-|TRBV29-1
CSVDGGARGYTF
TGCAGCGTTGATGGGGGGGCGCGTGGCTACACCTTC
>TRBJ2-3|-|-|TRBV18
CASSPPGGLIPDTQYF
TGTGCCAGCTCACCACCCGGGGGGCTCATCCCAGATACGCAGTATTTT
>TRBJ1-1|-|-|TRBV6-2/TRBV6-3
CASISSQGRTEAFF
TGTGCCAGCATTTCCTCTCAAGGGAGGACTGAAGCTTTCTTT